This T cell receptor (beta chain) was documented in a study of CD8+CD57+ T cells in acquired aplastic anemia. About the study: The mean DNA yield obtained from sorted CD4+ and CD8+ cells came to approximately 3 ug.

The study profiled TCR beta VDJ and CDR3 using genomic DNA as template. TCRdb reanalysed the reads using MiXCR and keeps one entry per CDR3 protein. This sample has about 120,000 distinct CDR3 sequences, with about 60% found just once. An expansion of CD8+CD57+ cells by flow cytometry had been shown in patients chosen for sequencing. Patients were treatment-naive when blood was sampled. The germline V gene encodes CDR1 ENHRY and CDR2 SYGVKD. The trim removed 3 bases at V and 3 bases at J, leaving 1 base unmatched. The CDR3 loop spans 14 amino acids. The specimen sequenced was sorted CD4+, CD8+, or CD8+CD57+ T cells (not recorded which) from PBMCs. This clonotype was obtained from a human donor with aplastic anemia. The rearrangement links TRBV10-3 to TRBJ2-7; 11 bases are shared with TRBD2. CDR3 coding DNA: TGTGCCATCAGTGAAGGACTAGCGGGCTACGAGCAGTACTTC. The encoded protein is CAISEGLAGYEQYF.